This record concerns one TCR beta chain sequence. The antigen is unknown. This sample is part of a study of a mutant IDH1 vaccine in newly diagnosed glioma. Looking at the study overall: Vaccination followed radiotherapy alone by 4-6 weeks, or accompanied temozolomide cycles. A 62.5% male, approximately 40% female split and a mean age of around 41 years characterized treated patients. Week 47 marked visit V13, whereas week 35 marked visit V12.

Trimming shortened V by 5 bases and J by 0 bases, and 15 bases separated the two germline ends. The CDR3 has 16 residues. Germline lookup yields CDR1 SGDLS and CDR2 YYNGEE. Described time point: week 35, safety follow-up. In the vaccine, a single dose held 300 ug of the mutant IDH1 20-mer peptide, along with topical imiquimod. Each patient was administered eight vaccinations, scheduled in weeks 1, 3, 5, 7, 11, 15, 19 and 23. Only in-frame clones appear in the TCRdb table, and some are missing; sequencing was by immunoSEQ multiplex PCR. The sample shows about 27,000 clones, around three quarters of them seen only once.

This chain uses TRBV9 with TRBJ1-3, with D possibly matching TRBD1 (5 bases). Here the sequenced sample was PBMCs, taken from a glioma patient whose treatment included an IDH1 peptide vaccine. The sequence was obtained from a man aged 45-65 years with glioma. The CDR3 reads CASSDTGPLSGNTIYF. The CDR3 coding sequence is TGTGCCAGCAGTGATACAGGCCCTCTCTCTGGAAACACCATATATTTT.